Below, one TCR beta chain is given with its context. Its cognate antigen is unknown. The sequenced fragment ends 3 residues before the CDR3 boundary, so the rest is inferred from the germline J gene. This sample is drawn from a study of T cells in women clearing cervical HPV infection. Per germline, CDR1 DFQATT and CDR2 SNEGSKA (reference sequence). Trimming pared 7 bases from V and 0 bases from J, leaving 10 bases between. CDR3 size: 13 residues. General observations from the study: TRBV6-7 abundance was lower in cases than controls (about 0.099% versus 0.16%). Repertoire richness, not evenness, was significantly elevated in CIN3+ cases versus controls.

Prevalent HPV16 infections were excluded; only incident single HPV16 infections included. Average input was about 1.2 ug genomic DNA for immunoSEQ TCR beta CDR3 amplification. Here immunoSEQ multiplex PCR was the method, and the copy in TCRdb shows in-frame clones only, minus some. In total, the table holds tens of thousands of clones. The sequence came from a woman aged 18-69 years with a cervical HPV16 infection that either progressed to CIN3+ or cleared (not recorded which). Input material: blood buffy coat. The chain employs TRBV20-1 and TRBJ2-1; TRBD1 might be the D (6 bases). CDR3 DNA (partial): TGCAGTGTTTTGGACAGCTCCTACAATGAG. It specifies CSVLDSSYNE. The whole CDR3 reads CSVLDSSYNEQFF.